The entry that follows covers one T cell receptor beta chain sequence. Its antigen is not yet known. One end of the junction does not line up with germline, which may come from a read error. The sample belongs to a study of blood T cell repertoires in COVID-19 (dated by TCRdb to the early 2020s). Background for the entire study: Collaborator samples came from the United States, Italy and Spain and covered acute and convalescent phases of COVID-19. The prospective study material was composed of cDNA or gDNA derived from T cells, B-cell-depleted T cells, or PBMCs. Deeply sampled blood TCRbeta repertoires from subjects exposed to, actively infected with, or recovered from COVID-19 were included in the dataset. The repertoires were released in a freely available public database meant as a resource for research on the immune response to SARS-CoV-2. Samples came from the ongoing ImmuneRACE study (first 160 participants) plus 1,254 subjects from 6 global collaborators. The sample metadata nearly always contained a de-identified subject ID, COVID-19 status, age in years and sex. Where HLA class I and class II types were available, the types were taken from metadata supplied by the sample provider, not from assay-based typing. What the work shows at the level of the full study, not this receptor alone: Clinical and demographic metadata were provided uncurated, with the amount varying by source and participant.

Each collaborating institution followed its own protocols to collect whole blood in K2EDTA tubes. For TCRbeta analysis, collaborators shipped samples as frozen whole blood, isolated PBMCs, or DNA extracted from either of those sample types. The immunoSEQ Assay, a bias-controlled multiplex PCR, was used to amplify TCRbeta CDR3 regions from genomic DNA. Concerning the study's data processing: The number of nucleated cells in each sample was estimated by amplification of reference gene primers within the assay. To quantify the absolute abundance of each unique TCRbeta CDR3 rearrangement, sequence reads were collapsed and filtered. For each sample, productive Simpson clonality was calculated by taking the square root of Simpson's diversity index across productive rearrangements. What TCRdb holds here is the immuneACCESS table cut down to in-frame rearrangements. Part of the clones is not present; checked against another copy, under half of the missing clones reflect an unresolved V gene, and the others are unexplained. The DNA gave D and trimming, while V, J and clone size come from that table. The sample records 280,000 or so clones, 88% of which are singletons. Together, the top ten hold roughly 9% of the sample.

The CDR3 has 11 amino acids, counting the end cysteine and phenylalanine. Kept here is only the CDR3 DNA, which spans 33 bases and is read in frame from base 1. CDR1 SEHNR and CDR2 FQNEAQ were looked up in the germline V gene (reference sequence). The sequenced sample was peripheral blood. This sequence uses TRBV7-9 and TRBJ2-7; tentative D gene TRBD1, with 6 bases matching. This clonotype was obtained from a man younger than 30 with active or convalescent COVID-19. The CDR3 has the sequence CASNAVTGLHF. The DNA sequence is as follows: TGTGCCAGCAACGCAGTGACAGGATTACACTTC.